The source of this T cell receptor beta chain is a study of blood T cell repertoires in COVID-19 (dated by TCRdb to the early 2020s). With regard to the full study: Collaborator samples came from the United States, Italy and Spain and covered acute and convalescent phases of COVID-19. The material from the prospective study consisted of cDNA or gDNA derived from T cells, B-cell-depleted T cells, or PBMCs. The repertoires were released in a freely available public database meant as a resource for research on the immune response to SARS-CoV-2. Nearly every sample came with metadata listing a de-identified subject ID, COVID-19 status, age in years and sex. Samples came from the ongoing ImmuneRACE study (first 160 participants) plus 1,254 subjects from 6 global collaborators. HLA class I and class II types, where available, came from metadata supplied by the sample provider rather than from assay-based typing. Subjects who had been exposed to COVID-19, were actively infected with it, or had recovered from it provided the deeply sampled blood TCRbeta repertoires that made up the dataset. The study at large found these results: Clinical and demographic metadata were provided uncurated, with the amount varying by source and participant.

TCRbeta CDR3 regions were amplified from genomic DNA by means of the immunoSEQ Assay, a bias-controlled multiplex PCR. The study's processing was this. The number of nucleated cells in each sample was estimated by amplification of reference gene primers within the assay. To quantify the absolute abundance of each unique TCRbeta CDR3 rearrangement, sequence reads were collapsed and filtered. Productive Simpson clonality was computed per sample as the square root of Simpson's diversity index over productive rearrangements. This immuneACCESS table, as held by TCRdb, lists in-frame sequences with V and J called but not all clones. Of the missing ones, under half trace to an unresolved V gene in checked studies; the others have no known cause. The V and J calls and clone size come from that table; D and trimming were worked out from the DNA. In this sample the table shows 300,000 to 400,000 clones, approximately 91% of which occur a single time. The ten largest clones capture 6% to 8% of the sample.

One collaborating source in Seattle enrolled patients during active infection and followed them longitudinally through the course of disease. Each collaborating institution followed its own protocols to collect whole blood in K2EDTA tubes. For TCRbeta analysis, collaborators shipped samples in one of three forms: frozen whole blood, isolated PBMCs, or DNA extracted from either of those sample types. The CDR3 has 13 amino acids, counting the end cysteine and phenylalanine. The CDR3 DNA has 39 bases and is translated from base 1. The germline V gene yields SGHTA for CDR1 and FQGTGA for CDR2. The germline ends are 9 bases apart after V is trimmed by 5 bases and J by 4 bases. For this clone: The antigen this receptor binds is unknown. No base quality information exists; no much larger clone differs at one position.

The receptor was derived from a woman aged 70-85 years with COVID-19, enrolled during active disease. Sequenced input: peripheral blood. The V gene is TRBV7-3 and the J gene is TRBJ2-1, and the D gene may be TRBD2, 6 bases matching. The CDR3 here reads CASSRDSYNEQFF. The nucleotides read TGTGCCAGCAGCCGGGACTCTTACAATGAGCAGTTCTTC.